The TCR beta chain described here comes from a study of early T cells in non-severe SARS-CoV-2 infection. As part of library construction, unique molecular identifiers were attached to individual cDNA molecules. TCRdb reprocessed the 5' RACE reads with MiXCR, giving one entry per CDR3 protein. The sample lists some 57,000 distinct CDR3 sequences; approximately 8% were seen once. Study findings and constraints: VDJdb matches were skewed toward anti-spike CD8 T cell responses.

This clonotype was counted between two and nine times. Its antigen is unidentified. V trimming: 5 bases; J trimming: 0 bases; junction bases outside the gene matches: 4. This CDR3 comprises 16 residues. This TCR was sampled from an adult who was a healthcare worker with PCR-confirmed SARS-CoV-2 infection or an uninfected control (not recorded which). The chain carries TRBV12-3 or TRBV12-4 and TRBJ2-3; 11 nucleotides line up with TRBD2. This material consisted of whole blood, taken at baseline. CDR3 sequence (DNA): TGTGCCAGCAGTCGACTAGCGGGGTCTAGCACAGATACGCAGTATTTT. It codes for CASSRLAGSSTDTQYF.